These 10 T cell receptor beta chains were sequenced from one sample in a study of blood T cell repertoires in COVID-19. Here immunoSEQ multiplex PCR was the method, and the copy in TCRdb shows in-frame clones only, minus some. The sample holds around 190,000 clones; about 83% are singletons and the top ten take roughly 3.1%. Sequencing was carried out using PBMCs or T cells enriched from blood (not recorded which). The receptors were gathered from a woman in her 30s who had been exposed to COVID-19.

The J gene is TRBJ1-5, the V gene TRBV3-1 (or the pseudogene TRBV3-2); 8 bases are a match to TRBD1. Germline values: CDR1 LGHDT, CDR2 YNNKEL (reference sequence). The CDR3 extends over 19 amino acids. The V segment lost 0 bases and the J segment 0 bases; nucleotides outside the gene matches: 10. This chain's CDR3 is CASSQERGTGVHSNQPQHF. The DNA for the CDR3 is TGTGCCAGCAGCCAAGAACGGGGGACAGGCGTCCATAGCAATCAGCCCCAGCATTTT.

This chain uses TRBV11-2 with TRBJ1-6, with 10 bases that match TRBD1. J lost 10 bases, V lost 0 bases, and 6 bases had no gene match. Germline V gene sequence: CDR1 SGHAT, CDR2 FQNNGV. The CDR3 length is 16 residues. CDR3: CASSLDRGQGRSPLHF. Here the CDR3 DNA reads TGTGCCAGCAGCTTAGATAGGGGACAGGGGCGCTCACCCCTCCACTTT.

V gene TRBV6-5 combines with J gene TRBJ1-1; D may be TRBD1 (5 bases). V lost 2 bases, J lost 8 bases, and 12 bases lay in between. Germline loops: CDR1 MNHEY, CDR2 SVGAGI. The CDR3 runs 13 residues. CDR3 DNA: TGTGCCAGCAGTTACATGGGGCAGGGCGAAGCTTTCTTT. Protein product: CASSYMGQGEAFF.

The table lists this clone with a few counts. Here the CDR3 DNA reads TGTGCCACCAGTGAAGCAGGGGGGCTTGATGAGCAGTTCTTC. Encoded protein: CATSEAGGLDEQFF. The chain employs TRBV24-1 and TRBJ2-1; TRBD1 is a possible D gene (7 bases). This CDR3 is built from 14 residues. Germline CDR1 KGHDR, CDR2 SFDVKD. Trimming shortened V by 4 bases and J by 8 bases, and 14 bases separated the two germline ends.

This chain links TRBV9 with TRBJ1-1; 9 positions match TRBD1. V gave up 2 bases and J gave up 1 base; unmatched junction bases: 6. The V gene's germline CDR1 is SGDLS and CDR2 YYNGEE. The CDR3 covers 16 residues. The CDR3 loop is CASSVYPGQGNTEAFF. In nucleotides, the CDR3 is TGTGCCAGCAGCGTTTATCCGGGACAGGGGAACACTGAAGCTTTCTTT.

The CDR3 nucleotides read TGTGCCTGGAGTGTACTACATGGACTAGAGTTGGTAGATACGCAGTATTTT. Encoded protein: CAWSVLHGLELVDTQYF. The V gene is TRBV30, the J gene TRBJ2-3; 7 bases agree with TRBD2. The CDR3 has 17 amino acids. V was clipped by 0 bases and J by 5 bases; unmatched bases: 14. Germline V gene data show CDR1 as GTSNPN and CDR2 as SVGIG (reference sequence).

The chain couples TRBV25-1 to TRBJ1-1; no clear D. This CDR3 is 12 amino acids long. V lost 5 bases and J lost 7, with 11 bases in between. Germline V gene data show CDR1 as MGHDK and CDR2 as SYGVNS. The DNA for the CDR3 is TGTGCCAGCAGTCGGACTGAGTTTGAAGCTTTCTTT. Its translation: CASSRTEFEAFF.

The chain has TRBV11-2 and TRBJ2-1; 13 positions agree with TRBD2. With V trimmed by 5 bases and J by 6 bases, 10 bases remained unmatched. The germline gives CDR1 SGHAT, CDR2 FQNNGV. The CDR3 has 17 residues. The DNA for the CDR3 is TGTGCCAGCAGCGCGCGACTAGCGGGGGGAAAAGGCAATGAGCAGTTCTTC. It codes for CASSARLAGGKGNEQFF.

V is TRBV24-1 and J is TRBJ2-3; 7 nucleotides align to TRBD1. This CDR3 is built from 12 residues. CDR1 KGHDR and CDR2 SFDVKD come from the germline V gene. J lost 4 bases, V lost 9 bases, and 3 bases had no gene match. For the CDR3, the DNA is TGTGCCACCGGGACAGCCGCAGATACGCAGTATTTT. It specifies CATGTAADTQYF.

The chain employs TRBV3-1 (or the pseudogene TRBV3-2) and TRBJ2-6, with 7 bases lining up with TRBD1. Unmatched junction bases numbered 8, after V lost 3 bases and J lost 0 bases. This CDR3 is 18 amino acids long. Germline CDR1 and CDR2: LGHDT and YNNKEL (reference sequence). The chain's CDR3 is CASSQTGQFRSGANVLTF. CDR3 bases: TGTGCCAGCAGCCAGACGGGACAGTTCCGCTCTGGGGCCAACGTCCTGACTTTC.